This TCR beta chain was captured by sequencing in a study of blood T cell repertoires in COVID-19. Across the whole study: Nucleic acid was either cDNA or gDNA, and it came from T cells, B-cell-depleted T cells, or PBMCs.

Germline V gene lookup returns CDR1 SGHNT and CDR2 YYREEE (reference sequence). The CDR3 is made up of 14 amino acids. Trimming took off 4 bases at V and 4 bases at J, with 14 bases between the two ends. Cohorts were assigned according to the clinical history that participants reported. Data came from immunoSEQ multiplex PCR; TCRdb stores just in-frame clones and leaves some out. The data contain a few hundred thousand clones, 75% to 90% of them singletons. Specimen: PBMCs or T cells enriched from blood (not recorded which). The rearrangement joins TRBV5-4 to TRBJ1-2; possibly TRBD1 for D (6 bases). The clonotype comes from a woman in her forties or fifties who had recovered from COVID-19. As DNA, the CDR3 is TGTGCCAGCAGCCCACCCGACAGGACCTATGGCTACACCTTC. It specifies CASSPPDRTYGYTF.